This T cell receptor (beta chain) was captured in a study of glioma-infiltrating T cells. Turning to the study itself: Low-grade gliomas were grade II; glioblastomas were grade IV at initial diagnosis.

Whole-study findings and limits: Patients with low tissue-blood divergence carried a signature set of shared blood CDR3 motifs.

A note on this clonotype: What it binds is not known.

Amplification of TCR alpha and beta CDR3 regions from RNA used iRepertoire nested multiplex PCR. Input was 100-400 ng of tissue mRNA or PBMC total RNA. MiXCR, applied by TCRdb to the multiplex PCR reads, yields one record per CDR3 protein. The sample includes a few hundred thousand distinct CDR3 sequences, 41% of them seen just once. V was cut by 1 base and J by 6 bases, with 7 bases left in between. Germline V gene data show CDR1 as KGHDR and CDR2 as SFDVKD. CDR3 length equals 13 residues. The V call is TRBV24-1, the J call TRBJ2-3; no firm D call. Sample: glioma tissue, nonneoplastic brain tissue, or PBMCs (not recorded which). This clonotype originated in a human donor with low-grade glioma or glioblastoma, undergoing nonglioma brain surgery, or in good health (not recorded which). The CDR3 DNA sequence: TGTGCCACCAGTGATTTTGTCAGCGATACGCAGTATTTT. Its translation: CATSDFVSDTQYF.